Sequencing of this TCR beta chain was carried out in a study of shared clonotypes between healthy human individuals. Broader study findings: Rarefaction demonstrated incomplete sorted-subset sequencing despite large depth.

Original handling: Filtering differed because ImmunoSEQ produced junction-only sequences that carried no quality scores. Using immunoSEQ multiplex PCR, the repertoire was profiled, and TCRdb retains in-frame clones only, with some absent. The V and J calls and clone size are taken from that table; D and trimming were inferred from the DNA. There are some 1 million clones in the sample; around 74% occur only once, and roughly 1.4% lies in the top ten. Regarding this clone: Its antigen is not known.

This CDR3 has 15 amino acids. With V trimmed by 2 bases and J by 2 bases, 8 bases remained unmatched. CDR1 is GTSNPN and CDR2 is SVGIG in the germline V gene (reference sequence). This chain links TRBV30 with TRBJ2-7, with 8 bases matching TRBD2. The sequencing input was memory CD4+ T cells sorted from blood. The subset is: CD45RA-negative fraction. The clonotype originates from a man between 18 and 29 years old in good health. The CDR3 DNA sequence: TGTGCCTGGAGTCTAGCGGGCCCTTCCCCCTACGAGCAGTACTTC. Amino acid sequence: CAWSLAGPSPYEQYF. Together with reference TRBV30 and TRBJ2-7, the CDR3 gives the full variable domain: SQTIHQWPATLVQPVGSPLSLECTVEGTSNPNLYWYRQAAGRGLQLLFYSVGIGQISSEVPQNLSASRPQDRQFILSSKKLLLSDSGFYLCAWSLAGPSPYEQYFGPGTRLTVT.